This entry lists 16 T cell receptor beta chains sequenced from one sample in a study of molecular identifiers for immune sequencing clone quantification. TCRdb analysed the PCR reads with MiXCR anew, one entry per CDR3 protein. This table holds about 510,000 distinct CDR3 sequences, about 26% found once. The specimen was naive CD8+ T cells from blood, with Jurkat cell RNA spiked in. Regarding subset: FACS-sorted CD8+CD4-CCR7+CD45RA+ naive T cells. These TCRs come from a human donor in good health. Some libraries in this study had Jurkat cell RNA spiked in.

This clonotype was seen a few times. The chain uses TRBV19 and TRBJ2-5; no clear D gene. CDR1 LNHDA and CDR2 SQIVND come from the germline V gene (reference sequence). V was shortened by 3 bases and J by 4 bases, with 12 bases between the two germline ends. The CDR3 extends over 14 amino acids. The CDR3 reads CASSIALRGETQYF. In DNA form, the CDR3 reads TGTGCCAGTAGTATTGCCTTAAGAGGAGAGACCCAGTACTTC.

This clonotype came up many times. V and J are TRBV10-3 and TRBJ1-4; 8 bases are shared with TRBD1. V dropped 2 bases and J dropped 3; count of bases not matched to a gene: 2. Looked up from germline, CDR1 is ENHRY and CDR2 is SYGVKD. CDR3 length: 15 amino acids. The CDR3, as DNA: TGTGCCATCAGTGAGGCGACAGGGGCTAATGAAAAACTGTTTTTT. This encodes CAISEATGANEKLFF.

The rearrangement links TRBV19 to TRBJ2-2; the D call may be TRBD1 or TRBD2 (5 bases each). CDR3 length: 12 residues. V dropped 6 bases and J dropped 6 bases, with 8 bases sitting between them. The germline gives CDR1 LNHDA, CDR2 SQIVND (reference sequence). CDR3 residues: CASRRGAGELFF. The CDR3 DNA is TGTGCCAGTAGGAGGGGCGCCGGGGAGCTGTTTTTT.

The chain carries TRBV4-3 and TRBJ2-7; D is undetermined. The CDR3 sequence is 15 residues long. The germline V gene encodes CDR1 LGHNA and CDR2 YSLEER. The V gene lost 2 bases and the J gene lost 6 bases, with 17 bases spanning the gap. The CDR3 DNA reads TGCGCCAGCAGCCAAACTGACACCAAGCCCTGCGAGCAGTACTTC. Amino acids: CASSQTDTKPCEQYF.

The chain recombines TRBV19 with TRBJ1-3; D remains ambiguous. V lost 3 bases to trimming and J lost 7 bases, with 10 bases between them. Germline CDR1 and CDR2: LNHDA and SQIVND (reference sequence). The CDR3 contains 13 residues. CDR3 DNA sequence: TGTGCCAGTAGTATCGGCCCACCGAACACCATATATTTT. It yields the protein CASSIGPPNTIYF.

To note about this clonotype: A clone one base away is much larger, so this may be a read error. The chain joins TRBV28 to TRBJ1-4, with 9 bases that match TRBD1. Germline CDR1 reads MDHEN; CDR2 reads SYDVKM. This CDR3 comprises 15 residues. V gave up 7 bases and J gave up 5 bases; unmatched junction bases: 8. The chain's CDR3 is CASIPLGTGNEKLFF. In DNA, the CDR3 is TGTGCCAGCATTCCCCTCGGGACAGGGAATGAAAAACTGTTTTTT.

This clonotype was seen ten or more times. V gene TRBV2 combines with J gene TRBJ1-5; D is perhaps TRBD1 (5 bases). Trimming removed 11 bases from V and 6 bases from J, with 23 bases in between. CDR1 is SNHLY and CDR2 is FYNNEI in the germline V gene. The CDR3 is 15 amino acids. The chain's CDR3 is CASEPGTASRQPQHF. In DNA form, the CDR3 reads TGTGCCTCCGAGCCCGGGACCGCCAGCCGTCAGCCCCAGCATTTT.

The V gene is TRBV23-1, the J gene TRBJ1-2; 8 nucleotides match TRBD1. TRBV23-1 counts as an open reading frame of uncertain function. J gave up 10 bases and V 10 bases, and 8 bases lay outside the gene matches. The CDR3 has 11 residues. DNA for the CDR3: TGCGCCACCGGGGACAGGTTCGACTACACCTTC. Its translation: CATGDRFDYTF.

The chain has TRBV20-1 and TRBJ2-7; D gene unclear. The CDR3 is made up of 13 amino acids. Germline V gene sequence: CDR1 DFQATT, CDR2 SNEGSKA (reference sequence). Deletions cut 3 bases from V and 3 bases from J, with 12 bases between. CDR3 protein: CSARRLGDYEQYF. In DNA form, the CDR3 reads TGCAGTGCTAGGAGGCTTGGGGACTACGAGCAGTACTTC.

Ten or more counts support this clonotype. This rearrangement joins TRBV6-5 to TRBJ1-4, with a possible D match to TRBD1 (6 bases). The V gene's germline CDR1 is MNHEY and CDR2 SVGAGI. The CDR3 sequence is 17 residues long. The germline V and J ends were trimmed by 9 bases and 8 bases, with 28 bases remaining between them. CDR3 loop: CASGRDRSFIEEEKLFF. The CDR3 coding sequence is TGTGCCAGTGGGCGAGACAGGTCTTTTATTGAGGAAGAAAAACTGTTTTTT.

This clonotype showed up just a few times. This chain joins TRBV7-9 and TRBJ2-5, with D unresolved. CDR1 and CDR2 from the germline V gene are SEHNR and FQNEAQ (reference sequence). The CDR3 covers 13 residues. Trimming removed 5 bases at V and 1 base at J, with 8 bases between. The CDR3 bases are TGTGCCAGCAGCGGGGTAGCCCAAGAGACCCAGTACTTC. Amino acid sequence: CASSGVAQETQYF.

Here the CDR3 reads CASSLAQEQFF. The CDR3 DNA reads TGTGCCAGCAGTCTAGCCCAGGAGCAGTTCTTC. The J gene is TRBJ2-1, the V gene TRBV28, with D possibly being TRBD2 (5 bases). From germline, CDR1 is MDHEN and CDR2 SYDVKM. There are 11 residues in the CDR3. V gave up 5 bases and J gave up 10 bases, with 9 bases separating them.

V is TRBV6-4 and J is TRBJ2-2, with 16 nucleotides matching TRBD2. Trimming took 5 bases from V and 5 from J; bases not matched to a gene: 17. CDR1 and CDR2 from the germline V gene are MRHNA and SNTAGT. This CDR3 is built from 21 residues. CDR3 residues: CASSPLAGTSGRARITGELFF. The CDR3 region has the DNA TGTGCCAGCAGTCCCCTAGCCGGGACTAGCGGGAGGGCCCGGATAACCGGGGAGCTGTTTTTT.

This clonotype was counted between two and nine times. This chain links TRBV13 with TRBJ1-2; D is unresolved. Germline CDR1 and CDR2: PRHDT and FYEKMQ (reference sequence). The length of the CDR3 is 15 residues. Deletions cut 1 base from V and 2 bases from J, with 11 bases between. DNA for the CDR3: TGTGCCAGCAGCTTAGCTCCAGTTCCCAACTATGGCTACACCTTC. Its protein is CASSLAPVPNYGYTF.

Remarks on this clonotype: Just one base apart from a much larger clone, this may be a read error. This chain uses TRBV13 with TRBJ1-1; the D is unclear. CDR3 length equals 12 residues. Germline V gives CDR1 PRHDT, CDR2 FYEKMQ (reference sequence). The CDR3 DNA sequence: TGTGCCGGCAGCTTAGCCTCAACTGGAGCTTTCTTT. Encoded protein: CAGSLASTGAFF. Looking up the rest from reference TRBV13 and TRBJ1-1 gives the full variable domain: AAGVIQSPRHLIKEKRETATLKCYPIPRHDTVYWYQQGPGQDPQFLISFYEKMQSDKGSIPDRFSAQQFSDYHSELNMSSLELGDSALYFCAGSLASTGAFFGQGTRLTVV.

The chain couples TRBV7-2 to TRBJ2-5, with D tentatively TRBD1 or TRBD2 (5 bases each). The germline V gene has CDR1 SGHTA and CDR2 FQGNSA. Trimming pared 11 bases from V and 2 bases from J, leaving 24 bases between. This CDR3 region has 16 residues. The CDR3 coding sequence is TGTGCCCGCCGCTCGAGGGGTCCGAGTTGTCAAGAGACCCAGTACTTC. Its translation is CARRSRGPSCQETQYF.